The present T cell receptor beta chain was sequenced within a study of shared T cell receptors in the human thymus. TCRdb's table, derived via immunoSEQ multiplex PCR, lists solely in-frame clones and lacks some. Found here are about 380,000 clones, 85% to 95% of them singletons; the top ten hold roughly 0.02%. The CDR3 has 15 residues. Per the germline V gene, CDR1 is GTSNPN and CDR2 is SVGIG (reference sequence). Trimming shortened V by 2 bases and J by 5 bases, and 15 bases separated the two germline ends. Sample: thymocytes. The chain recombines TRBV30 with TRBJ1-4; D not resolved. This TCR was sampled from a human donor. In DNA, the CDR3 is TGTGCCTGGAGTAGCAGACCGAGGCCGAATGAAAAACTGTTTTTT. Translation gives CAWSSRPRPNEKLFF. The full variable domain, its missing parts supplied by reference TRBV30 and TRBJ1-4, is SQTIHQWPATLVQPVGSPLSLECTVEGTSNPNLYWYRQAAGRGLQLLFYSVGIGQISSEVPQNLSASRPQDRQFILSSKKLLLSDSGFYLCAWSSRPRPNEKLFFGSGTQLSVL.